These 28 T cell receptor beta chains were all obtained from the same sample, sequenced in a study of blood T cell repertoires in COVID-19. Measured with immunoSEQ multiplex PCR; TCRdb has only the in-frame clones, and not every one. The data contain approximately 240,000 clones, nearly 85% of them singletons. Sequences were obtained from peripheral blood. The source of these receptors is a woman aged 25-40 years with COVID-19, enrolled during active disease.

The rearrangement joins TRBV11-2 to TRBJ2-3; TRBD2 matches at 8 bases. This CDR3 is built from 15 residues. Unmatched junction bases numbered 4, after V lost 4 bases and J lost 1 base. Germline CDR1 is SGHAT and CDR2 is FQNNGV. The CDR3 nucleotides are TGTGCCAGCAGCTCCCTCGGGGGGGGCACAGATACGCAGTATTTT. Its translation: CASSSLGGGTDTQYF.

This clone has just one count. The V gene is TRBV3-1 (or the pseudogene TRBV3-2), the J gene TRBJ2-5, with 11 bases that match TRBD1. The CDR3 is 15 amino acids. After removal of 6 bases from V and 0 bases from J, the junction contained 3 bases not matched to a gene. Per the germline V gene, CDR1 is LGHDT and CDR2 is YNNKEL (reference sequence). CDR3 nucleotides: TGTGCCAGCAGGGACAGGGGGCCAAACCAAGAGACCCAGTACTTC. Translated: CASRDRGPNQETQYF.

This chain links TRBV5-6 with TRBJ2-5; 8 bases fit TRBD2. The junction had 10 bases not matched to a gene; V was cut back by 5 bases and J by 4 bases. Germline V CDR1 and CDR2: SGHDT, YYEEEE. The CDR3 contains 15 residues. CDR3 bases: TGTGCCAGCAGTTTGAGCGGGGGAGCAGGAGAGACCCAGTACTTC. This translates into CASSLSGGAGETQYF.

This clone was detected once. This chain links TRBV27 with TRBJ1-2; D perhaps matches TRBD1 (5 bases). Per the germline V gene, CDR1 is MNHEY and CDR2 is SMNVEV (reference sequence). The V end lost 3 bases, the J end lost 0 bases, and 11 bases lay between the germline ends. The CDR3 has 15 residues. CDR3 amino acids: CASSFLAGSNYGYTF. As DNA, the CDR3 is TGTGCCAGCAGTTTCTTGGCAGGGTCTAACTATGGCTACACCTTC.

This clone has a handful of counts. The chain is built from TRBV27 and TRBJ2-1; D is perhaps TRBD2 (5 bases). V gave up 4 bases and J gave up 8 bases, with 15 bases separating them. Germline loops: CDR1 MNHEY, CDR2 SMNVEV (reference sequence). This CDR3 contains 14 residues. This CDR3 is CASSSRVGGDEQFF. CDR3 nucleotides: TGTGCCAGCAGTTCACGGGTAGGAGGCGATGAGCAGTTCTTC.

The genes are TRBV5-3 and TRBJ1-1; TRBD1 might be the D (6 bases). TRBV5-3 is assigned to the ORF class and has an uncertain function. V was shortened by 0 bases and J by 2 bases, with 17 bases between the two germline ends. CDR3 length equals 17 residues. CDR3 sequence: CARSLEAQGLENTEAFF. CDR3 coding DNA: TGTGCCAGAAGCTTGGAGGCCCAGGGGCTGGAAAACACTGAAGCTTTCTTT.

CDR3 in DNA: TGTGCCAGCAGCACCGGGACAGGGGCGGGCTACACCTTC. As protein: CASSTGTGAGYTF. V gene TRBV7-2 combines with J gene TRBJ1-2, with TRBD1 matching 10 bases. V trimming: 5 bases; J trimming: 8 bases; junction bases outside the gene matches: 5. Germline loops: CDR1 SGHTA, CDR2 FQGNSA. This CDR3 is built from 13 residues.

This clone has just one count. The V and J genes are TRBV9 and TRBJ2-5, with 16 bases lining up with TRBD2. The length of the CDR3 is 18 residues. CDR1 is SGDLS and CDR2 is YYNGEE in the germline V gene. With 2 bases clipped from V and 5 bases from J, the junction kept 9 bases outside the gene matches. The CDR3 sequence is CASSVGTSGRAEAETQYF. The CDR3 DNA reads TGTGCCAGCAGCGTCGGGACTAGCGGGAGGGCCGAGGCGGAGACCCAGTACTTC.

The genes are TRBV12-5 and TRBJ2-1; possibly TRBD1 for D (6 bases). Germline CDR1 LGHNT, CDR2 FRNRAP. The CDR3 totals 12 residues. Trimming removed 6 bases at V and 10 bases at J, with 13 bases between. CDR3 protein: CASGTTGWEQFF. The DNA of the CDR3 is TGTGCTAGTGGCACGACAGGATGGGAGCAGTTCTTC.

This chain joins TRBV28 and TRBJ2-3; D is uncertain. Germline lookup yields CDR1 MDHEN and CDR2 SYDVKM. The ends were cut back, 3 bases at V and 1 base at J, with 8 bases in the middle. CDR3 length equals 14 residues. The CDR3 bases are TGTGCCAGCAGTTTTACAGAAGGCACAGATACGCAGTATTTT. Translated, it gives CASSFTEGTDTQYF. The variable domain in full, with the rest retrieved from reference TRBV28 and TRBJ2-3, is DVKVTQSSRYLVKRTGEKVFLECVQDMDHENMFWYRQDPGLGLRLIYFSYDVKMKEKGDIPEGYSVSREKKERFSLILESASTNQTSMYLCASSFTEGTDTQYFGPGTRLTVL.

In nucleotides, the CDR3 is TGCGCCAGCAGCTTGGAGACTAGCCCTATAGCCTACGAGCAGTACTTC. It yields the protein CASSLETSPIAYEQYF. The chain recombines TRBV5-1 with TRBJ2-7; TRBD2 matches 7 bases. The CDR3 has 16 residues. Unmatched junction bases numbered 8, after V lost 0 bases and J lost 2 bases. Germline V gene data show CDR1 as SGHRS and CDR2 as YFSETQ. Combining the CDR3 with reference TRBV5-1 and TRBJ2-7 gives the whole variable domain KAGVTQTPRYLIKTRGQQVTLSCSPISGHRSVSWYQQTPGQGLQFLFEYFSETQRNKGNFPGRFSGRQFSNSRSEMNVSTLELGDSALYLCASSLETSPIAYEQYFGPGTRLTVT.

The genes are TRBV6-5 and TRBJ1-3; weak D call: TRBD1 (6 bases). Trimming shortened V by 4 bases and J by 7 bases, and 17 bases separated the two germline ends. The germline CDR1 and CDR2 sequences are MNHEY and SVGAGI. The CDR3 covers 15 residues. For the CDR3, the DNA is TGTGCCAGCAGTTCCGCAGGGGAAAAGTTGAACACCATATATTTT. It is translated as CASSSAGEKLNTIYF.

The V call is TRBV28, the J call TRBJ1-6; possibly TRBD1 for D (5 bases). This CDR3 is built from 16 residues. Between the trimmed V and J ends, which lost 4 bases and 9 bases, there was a span of 19 bases. From germline, CDR1 is MDHEN and CDR2 SYDVKM. Written as DNA, the CDR3 is TGTGCCAGCAGTTCCGCCGGGGGGGAGGGCGCTTCACCCCTCCACTTT. This encodes CASSSAGGEGASPLHF. The full variable domain, its missing parts supplied by reference TRBV28 and TRBJ1-6, is DVKVTQSSRYLVKRTGEKVFLECVQDMDHENMFWYRQDPGLGLRLIYFSYDVKMKEKGDIPEGYSVSREKKERFSLILESASTNQTSMYLCASSSAGGEGASPLHFGNGTRLTVT.

The CDR3 region is CASSITGQGGGEQFF. CDR3 nucleotide sequence: TGTGCCAGTAGTATCACGGGACAGGGGGGTGGTGAGCAGTTCTTC. The chain combines TRBV19 with TRBJ2-1, with TRBD1 matching 11 bases. The CDR3 runs 15 residues. Germline CDR1 reads LNHDA; CDR2 reads SQIVND (reference sequence). V shed 3 bases and J 9 bases; nucleotides not matched to a gene: 7.

The chain recombines TRBV27 with TRBJ1-2; no firm D call. Per the germline V gene, CDR1 is MNHEY and CDR2 is SMNVEV (reference sequence). The CDR3 is 13 residues long. Trimming took 2 bases from V and 4 from J, leaving 8 bases between them. As DNA, the CDR3 is TGTGCCAGCAGTTTAAAGGGAGGCTATGGCTACACCTTC. This sequence encodes CASSLKGGYGYTF.

The chain is built from TRBV4-1 and TRBJ1-1; D is unresolved. The germline V gene has CDR1 MGHRA and CDR2 YSYEKL. The CDR3 consists of 13 residues. V lost 1 base to trimming and J lost 8 bases, with 11 bases between them. CDR3 amino acids: CASSQGWESEAFF. In nucleotides, the CDR3 is TGCGCCAGCAGCCAAGGATGGGAGTCCGAAGCTTTCTTT.

The chain links TRBV18 to TRBJ2-5, with TRBD1 matching 7 bases. Germline CDR1 reads KGHSH; CDR2 reads LQKENI. The junction had 9 bases not matched to a gene; V was cut back by 4 bases and J by 1 base. The CDR3 runs 16 residues. CDR3: CASSQNPRDSQETQYF. The CDR3 DNA follows: TGTGCCAGCTCACAGAACCCCCGGGACAGCCAAGAGACCCAGTACTTC.

Worth noting for this clone: Different DNA sequences within this sample yield the same CDR3. The rearrangement uses TRBV20-1 and TRBJ2-1; D gene uncertain. The CDR3 consists of 10 residues. Germline CDR1 is DFQATT and CDR2 is SNEGSKA (reference sequence). V gave up 6 bases and J gave up 4 bases, with 4 bases separating them. The CDR3: CSAAYNEQFF. CDR3 nucleotide sequence: TGCAGTGCAGCTTACAATGAGCAGTTCTTC.

The CDR3 is CAWSPPDRTLTGNTIYF. CDR3 bases: TGTGCCTGGAGTCCCCCAGACAGGACGCTTACTGGAAACACCATATATTTT. The chain joins TRBV30 to TRBJ1-3; the D gene is possibly TRBD1 (6 bases). The CDR3 runs 17 residues. Between the trimmed V and J ends, which lost 2 bases and 2 bases, there was a span of 19 bases. Germline V gene data show CDR1 as GTSNPN and CDR2 as SVGIG (reference sequence).

The V gene is TRBV7-2, the J gene TRBJ2-2; 8 bases fit TRBD1. The germline V gene has CDR1 SGHTA and CDR2 FQGNSA. The length of the CDR3 is 17 residues. Losses at the gene ends were 5 bases for V and 4 bases for J; bases not matched to a gene: 12. In DNA, the CDR3 is TGTGCCAGCAGCCGGACAGGGTCGGCCCTTACCACCGGGGAGCTGTTTTTT. As protein: CASSRTGSALTTGELFF.

V is TRBV11-2 and J is TRBJ2-5, with no clear D. Trimming removed 2 bases from V and 5 bases from J, with 12 bases in between. Germline assignment: CDR1 SGHAT and CDR2 FQNNGV. The CDR3 has 14 amino acids. CDR3 sequence reads: CASSLLISAETQYF. The CDR3 DNA reads as TGTGCCAGCAGCTTATTAATTTCTGCGGAGACCCAGTACTTC.

J is TRBJ2-7 and V is TRBV12-2; the D call in the table, TRBD1, was not verified against the DNA. TRBV12-2 is a known pseudogene. The CDR3 sequence is 14 residues long. The CDR3 sequence: CASRGWDRVYEQYF. In nucleotides, the CDR3 is TGTGCAAGTCGCGGGTGGGACAGAGTCTACGAGCAGTACTTC.

The rearrangement joins TRBV7-2 to TRBJ2-3, with D tentatively TRBD1 (5 bases). Trimming took 5 bases from V and 4 from J, leaving 16 bases between them. Germline V gives CDR1 SGHTA, CDR2 FQGNSA. The CDR3 loop spans 15 amino acids. The CDR3 sequence is CASSPSRAGADTQYF. CDR3 DNA sequence: TGTGCCAGCAGCCCATCCAGGGCAGGTGCAGATACGCAGTATTTT. Using reference TRBV7-2 and TRBJ2-3 for the parts outside the CDR3, the full variable domain is GAGVSQSPSNKVTEKGKDVELRCDPISGHTALYWYRQSLGQGLEFLIYFQGNSAPDKSGLPSDRFSAERTGGSVSTLTIQRTQQEDSAVYLCASSPSRAGADTQYFGPGTRLTVL.

The chain recombines TRBV27 with TRBJ2-2; D is possibly TRBD2 (5 bases). Germline values: CDR1 MNHEY, CDR2 SMNVEV (reference sequence). V was cut by 8 bases and J by 6 bases, with 13 bases left in between. There are 13 residues in the CDR3. The CDR3 reads CASRNLLAGELFF. The CDR3 DNA reads TGTGCCAGCCGGAATCTACTAGCCGGGGAGCTGTTTTTT.

CDR3 nucleotides: TGTGCCAGCAGCGTAGATGGGCGACCTGGAAACACCATATATTTT. Its translation is CASSVDGRPGNTIYF. This chain links TRBV9 with TRBJ1-3; D is ambiguous. Germline V gives CDR1 SGDLS, CDR2 YYNGEE. V lost 0 bases, J lost 2 bases, and 9 bases lay in between. The CDR3 runs to 15 residues.

This clone was detected only a few times. The J gene is TRBJ2-1, the V gene TRBV19, with TRBD2 as a possible D gene (5 bases). This CDR3 is built from 12 residues. V gave up 9 bases and J gave up 6 bases, with 12 bases separating them. In germline, CDR1 is LNHDA, CDR2 SQIVND (reference sequence). CDR3: CASGKVSNEQFF. As DNA, the CDR3 is TGTGCCAGCGGGAAGGTTTCCAATGAGCAGTTCTTC. The complete variable domain, with remaining parts taken from reference TRBV19 and TRBJ2-1, reads DGGITQSPKYLFRKEGQNVTLSCEQNLNHDAMYWYRQDPGQGLRLIYYSQIVNDFQKGDIAEGYSVSREKKESFPLTVTSAQKNPTAFYLCASGKVSNEQFFGPGTRLTVL.

The chain has TRBV9 and TRBJ2-7, with TRBD2 matching over 9 bases. V gave up 4 bases and J gave up 0 bases; unmatched junction bases: 20. The CDR3 covers 20 residues. Germline V gene data show CDR1 as SGDLS and CDR2 as YYNGEE. The CDR3 loop reads CASSPTGGVAGAGGSYEQYF. The CDR3 nucleotides read TGTGCCAGCAGCCCGACCGGTGGGGTAGCGGGAGCGGGAGGCTCCTACGAGCAGTACTTC.

This clone turned up a few times. V and J are TRBV4-1 and TRBJ1-6; 8 nucleotides align to TRBD1. CDR1 is MGHRA, CDR2 YSYEKL, per germline. This CDR3 region has 16 residues. With V trimmed by 0 bases and J by 7 bases, 5 bases remained unmatched. This chain's CDR3 is CASSQDQTGVNSPLHF. DNA for the CDR3: TGCGCCAGCAGCCAAGATCAGACAGGGGTCAATTCACCCCTCCACTTT.